The next 16 T cell receptor beta chains were all read from a single sample in a study of blood T cell repertoires in COVID-19. Only in-frame clones appear in the TCRdb table, and some are missing; sequencing was by immunoSEQ multiplex PCR. The table records around 180,000 clones, more than 75% of them present only once. Specimen: peripheral blood. The source is a human donor in a cohort sampled during active COVID-19.

The rearrangement uses TRBV21-1 and TRBJ2-5; TRBD1 is taken as the D call from the table, unchecked against the DNA. TRBV21-1 constitutes a pseudogene. The CDR3 runs 13 residues. CDR3 loop: CASRRPQGATKYF. In DNA, the CDR3 is TGTGCCAGCAGGAGGCCCCAGGGGGCAACTAAGTACTTC.

The chain employs TRBV9 and TRBJ2-7; 7 positions agree with TRBD2. Germline values: CDR1 SGDLS, CDR2 YYNGEE. This CDR3 spans 13 amino acids. V gave up 4 bases and J gave up 7 bases; unmatched junction bases: 8. CDR3 loop: CASSPGTISEQYF. The CDR3 bases are TGTGCCAGCAGCCCGGGGACTATTTCAGAGCAGTACTTC.

The chain uses TRBV19 and TRBJ2-2; D unclear. Germline lookup yields CDR1 LNHDA and CDR2 SQIVND (reference sequence). With 3 bases removed from V and 9 bases from J, the gap between germline ends came to 8 bases. The CDR3 runs 12 residues. The CDR3 DNA reads TGTGCCAGTAGTATGATGGGCAGGGAGCTGTTTTTT. Its protein is CASSMMGRELFF.

This clone came up a few times. The chain carries TRBV10-1 and TRBJ2-7; 7 bases are a match to TRBD2. The CDR3 length is 15 residues. Germline values: CDR1 WNHNN, CDR2 SYGVQD (reference sequence). J was trimmed by 0 bases and V by 4 bases; bases with no gene match: 6. The CDR3 bases are TGCGCCAGCAGTGCAAGTCGCGGGAGCTCCTACGAGCAGTACTTC. Translating gives CASSASRGSSYEQYF.

J is TRBJ1-1 and V is TRBV10-3; D not resolved. V shed 0 bases and J shed 5 bases, with 10 bases lying between them. Germline CDR1 and CDR2: ENHRY and SYGVKD. This CDR3 has 14 amino acids. In DNA form, the CDR3 reads TGTGCCATCAGTGAGTCTGGAGGTGATACTGAAGCTTTCTTT. Its protein is CAISESGGDTEAFF.

The rearrangement joins TRBV14 to TRBJ2-3; D gene uncertain. Trimming took 2 bases from V and 5 from J, leaving 8 bases between them. Germline loops: CDR1 SGHDN, CDR2 FVKESK. This CDR3 comprises 13 residues. CDR3 DNA: TGTGCCAGCAGCCAATTTCCAGGAGATACGCAGTATTTT. Amino acid sequence: CASSQFPGDTQYF.

Only one count was recorded for this clone. The V and J genes are TRBV18 and TRBJ1-2, with TRBD1 identical over 7 bases. CDR3 length equals 13 residues. J was trimmed by 5 bases and V by 5 bases; bases with no gene match: 5. Germline CDR1 KGHSH, CDR2 LQKENI. In DNA form, the CDR3 reads TGTGCCAGCTCAGCAGACAGGGAATATGGCTACACCTTC. Protein product: CASSADREYGYTF.

The chain is built from TRBV28 and TRBJ1-5; unclear D gene. Germline V lookup: CDR1 MDHEN, CDR2 SYDVKM. The germline V and J ends were trimmed by 6 bases and 0 bases, with 12 bases remaining between them. This CDR3 has 15 amino acids. The CDR3: CASSANTPSNQPQHF. The CDR3 bases are TGTGCCAGCAGCGCTAATACCCCTAGCAATCAGCCCCAGCATTTT.

The CDR3 DNA follows: TGTGCCAGCGGCCTAGCGAGGAACACCGGGGAGCTGTTTTTT. This encodes CASGLARNTGELFF. This sequence joins TRBV27 and TRBJ2-2, with a tentative D call TRBD2 (6 bases). V shed 8 bases and J shed 1 base, with 11 bases lying between them. Germline CDR1 MNHEY, CDR2 SMNVEV (reference sequence). This CDR3 contains 14 residues.

This sequence joins TRBV3-1 (or the pseudogene TRBV3-2) and TRBJ1-6, with 7 bases aligning to TRBD1. Losses at the gene ends were 6 bases for V and 9 bases for J; bases not matched to a gene: 8. The CDR3 runs 14 residues. Germline values: CDR1 LGHDT, CDR2 YNNKEL (reference sequence). CDR3 nucleotide sequence: TGTGCCAGCAGGAGGGGGCGAGGTGGTTCACCCCTCCACTTT. Translated, it gives CASRRGRGGSPLHF.

This chain uses TRBV11-1 with TRBJ2-1, with unresolved D. CDR3 size: 15 residues. Per the germline V gene, CDR1 is SGHAT and CDR2 is FQDESV (reference sequence). V lost 3 bases, J lost 0 bases, and 9 bases lay in between. CDR3 nucleotides: TGTGCCAGCAGCTTTAGAGGATACTCCTACAATGAGCAGTTCTTC. Amino acid sequence: CASSFRGYSYNEQFF. Supplemented by reference TRBV11-1 and TRBJ2-1, the full variable domain reads EAEVAQSPRYKITEKSQAVAFWCDPISGHATLYWYRQILGQGPELLVQFQDESVVDDSQLPKDRFSAERLKGVDSTLKIQPAELGDSAMYLCASSFRGYSYNEQFFGPGTRLTVL.

The chain recombines TRBV7-9 with TRBJ2-5; 7 bases line up with TRBD2. Trimming at V came to 5 bases and at J to 1 base, leaving 7 bases not matched to a gene. Germline-derived CDR1 and CDR2 are SEHNR and FQNEAQ (reference sequence). This CDR3 is 15 amino acids long. DNA of the CDR3: TGTGCCAGCAGCGGGGAGGGACTCCCCCAAGAGACCCAGTACTTC. It encodes CASSGEGLPQETQYF. Combining the CDR3 with reference TRBV7-9 and TRBJ2-5 gives the whole variable domain DTGVSQNPRHKITKRGQNVTFRCDPISEHNRLYWYRQTLGQGPEFLTYFQNEAQLEKSRLLSDRFSAERPKGSFSTLEIQRTEQGDSAMYLCASSGEGLPQETQYFGPGTRLLVL.

The V and J genes are TRBV19 and TRBJ1-1; 12 bases are shared with TRBD1. The CDR3 loop spans 15 amino acids. J gave up 6 bases and V 6 bases, and 8 bases lay outside the gene matches. Germline V lookup: CDR1 LNHDA, CDR2 SQIVND (reference sequence). The CDR3 region has the DNA TGTGCCAGTAGCAGGGGACAGGGGGCTTTCTCTGAAGCTTTCTTT. Amino acids: CASSRGQGAFSEAFF.

The chain combines TRBV5-1 with TRBJ2-7; 11 positions match TRBD2. V lost 0 bases to trimming and J lost 6 bases; unmatched junction nucleotides: 5. In germline, CDR1 is SGHRS, CDR2 YFSETQ. The CDR3 consists of 15 residues. DNA for the CDR3: TGCGCCAGCAGCTTGGAAGGACTAGCGGGCGGCGAGCAGTACTTC. Protein product: CASSLEGLAGGEQYF.

V gene TRBV2 combines with J gene TRBJ1-2, with 7 bases aligning to TRBD1. The CDR3 is made up of 13 amino acids. Unmatched junction bases numbered 3, after V lost 6 bases and J lost 2 bases. The germline gives CDR1 SNHLY, CDR2 FYNNEI. The DNA for the CDR3 is TGTGCCAGCAGCGTACAGGGGAACTATGGCTACACCTTC. It yields the protein CASSVQGNYGYTF.

The chain recombines TRBV6-2 or TRBV6-3 with TRBJ1-3; TRBD1 agrees at 7 bases. The CDR3 length is 14 residues. Germline CDR1 is MNHEY and CDR2 is SVGEGT. The V segment lost 4 bases and the J segment 3 bases; nucleotides outside the gene matches: 3. In DNA form, the CDR3 reads TGTGCCAGCAGTTCCGGGACAGTTGGAAACACCATATATTTT. It yields the protein CASSSGTVGNTIYF.